Each of the 32 T cell receptor beta chains below was sequenced from the same sample in a study of T cell responses to AZD1222 COVID-19 vaccine. Repertoires were generated with immunoSEQ multiplex PCR, while TCRdb's copy carries only in-frame clones and drops some. Of 200,000 to 250,000 clones in the sample, just over 90% were seen once. Source: peripheral blood, taken on day 0 of MenACWY control vaccination. The receptors shown here come from an adult in good health.

The chain links TRBV11-3 to TRBJ1-1; D might be TRBD1 (6 bases). V was cut by 4 bases and J by 1 base, with 10 bases left in between. CDR1 is SGHNT, CDR2 YENEEA, per germline. This CDR3 has 14 residues. CDR3 nucleotides: TGTGCCAGCAGCTCCCGGACAGAGAACACTGAAGCTTTCTTT. Amino acid sequence: CASSSRTENTEAFF.

This chain uses TRBV6-1 with TRBJ1-1; D possibly corresponds to TRBD1 (5 bases). Between the trimmed V and J ends, which lost 7 bases and 5 bases, there was a span of 14 bases. CDR1 MNHNS and CDR2 SASEGT come from the germline V gene. This CDR3 is built from 13 residues. CDR3 in amino acids: CASTRTGRTEAFF. The CDR3 bases are TGTGCCAGCACCAGGACGGGGCGGACTGAAGCTTTCTTT.

V gene TRBV6-5 combines with J gene TRBJ1-5, with D uncertain. This CDR3 has 14 residues. Trimming left V 6 bases short and J 7 bases short, with 16 bases between. The V gene's germline CDR1 is MNHEY and CDR2 SVGAGI. CDR3 nucleotide sequence: TGTGCCAGCAGCCGGACCCAAGCCGGGCAGCCCCAGCATTTT. Translating gives CASSRTQAGQPQHF.

This chain connects TRBV5-4 to TRBJ2-1, with 7 bases lining up with TRBD2. Germline assignment: CDR1 SGHNT and CDR2 YYREEE (reference sequence). The V segment lost 4 bases and the J segment 0 bases; nucleotides outside the gene matches: 4. This CDR3 contains 15 residues. The CDR3 is CASSPWTSSYNEQFF. The CDR3 DNA reads TGTGCCAGCAGCCCTTGGACTAGCTCCTACAATGAGCAGTTCTTC.

The genes are TRBV24-1 and TRBJ2-3; 10 nucleotides align to TRBD1. CDR1 and CDR2 (germline): KGHDR, SFDVKD. The CDR3 runs to 17 residues. V shed 3 bases, J shed 2 bases, and the junction held 7 bases outside the gene matches. In nucleotides, the CDR3 is TGTGCCACCAGTGATGCGGGACAGGGGACCCTCACAGATACGCAGTATTTT. Its protein is CATSDAGQGTLTDTQYF.

The V and J genes are TRBV21-1 and TRBJ1-4. TRBV21-1 is flagged as a pseudogene. The CDR3 runs 12 residues. DNA for the CDR3: TGTGCCAGCAGCAAAGCGCTGGAGGAACTGTTTTTT. Translation gives CASSKALEELFF.

As for this clone: Other DNA sequences within the sample encode an identical CDR3. The V call is TRBV6-5, the J call TRBJ1-1; D remains ambiguous. Trimming stripped 0 bases from V and 2 bases from J, with 10 bases between. Germline V gene sequence: CDR1 MNHEY, CDR2 SVGAGI. The CDR3 length is 15 residues. The CDR3 nucleotides read TGTGCCAGCAGTTACTCGGACCGTCCCAACACTGAAGCTTTCTTT. Translated: CASSYSDRPNTEAFF.

CDR3 in amino acids: CASSSEGRINFF. For the CDR3, the DNA is TGTGCCAGTAGTAGTGAGGGGCGGATTAATTTCTTT. The gene calls are TRBV19 and TRBJ1-1; TRBD1 is a possible D gene (5 bases). Germline CDR1 is LNHDA and CDR2 is SQIVND (reference sequence). The CDR3 length is 12 residues. Trimming left V 4 bases short and J 13 bases short, with 16 bases between.

This chain links TRBV2 with TRBJ1-6, with a weak D call TRBD1 (5 bases). Trimming removed 6 bases from V and 11 bases from J, with 17 bases in between. CDR3 length: 14 residues. Germline values: CDR1 SNHLY, CDR2 FYNNEI. The CDR3 bases are TGTGCCAGCAGACAGGACACCGACGCTGCACCCCTCCACTTT. Translated: CASRQDTDAAPLHF.

The chain is built from TRBV6-5 and TRBJ1-2; 7 positions match TRBD1. The V and J ends lost 6 bases and 4 bases, in that order; junction bases with no gene match: 11. CDR1 and CDR2 from the germline V gene are MNHEY and SVGAGI. The CDR3 spans 15 residues. This chain's CDR3 is CASRGIWGQPYGYTF. The CDR3, as DNA: TGTGCCAGCAGAGGAATATGGGGACAGCCCTATGGCTACACCTTC.

This chain links TRBV5-6 with TRBJ1-2; D might be TRBD1 (5 bases). From germline, CDR1 is SGHDT and CDR2 YYEEEE. Trimming stripped 4 bases from V and 8 bases from J, with 15 bases between. This CDR3 has 13 residues. CDR3 in DNA: TGTGCCAGCAGCACTAAGGGGTTTGGGGGCTACACCTTC. Encoded protein: CASSTKGFGGYTF. Using reference TRBV5-6 and TRBJ1-2 for the parts outside the CDR3, the full variable domain is DAGVTQSPTHLIKTRGQQVTLRCSPKSGHDTVSWYQQALGQGPQFIFQYYEEEERQRGNFPDRFSGHQFPNYSSELNVNALLLGDSALYLCASSTKGFGGYTFGSGTRLTVV.

The genes are TRBV5-1 and TRBJ2-1, with TRBD2 as a possible D gene (6 bases). Looked up from germline, CDR1 is SGHRS and CDR2 is YFSETQ. The V and J ends lost 9 bases and 5 bases respectively, with 21 bases between them. This CDR3 has 15 residues. The CDR3 nucleotides are TGCGCCACCACGCGAGATATAGCGGCCCACAATGAGCAGTTCTTC. It specifies CATTRDIAAHNEQFF.

V usage is TRBV5-6 and J usage is TRBJ1-1, with no clear D. The V end was cut by 4 bases, the J end by 1 base, with 11 bases between. This CDR3 spans 14 amino acids. Germline values: CDR1 SGHDT, CDR2 YYEEEE. As DNA, the CDR3 is TGTGCCAGCAGCGTAATGTCCTGGAACACTGAAGCTTTCTTT. It is translated as CASSVMSWNTEAFF.

The CDR3, as DNA: TGCAGTGCTAGTGGGGGGACAGCCAGGACCTACGGCTACACCTTC. This translates into CSASGGTARTYGYTF. This rearrangement joins TRBV20-1 to TRBJ1-2, with 7 nucleotides matching TRBD1. V gave up 3 bases and J gave up 8 bases; unmatched junction bases: 15. Germline V gene sequence: CDR1 DFQATT, CDR2 SNEGSKA (reference sequence). The CDR3 length is 15 residues.

The genes are TRBV28 and TRBJ1-3, with D perhaps TRBD1 (5 bases). There are 14 residues in the CDR3. The germline V gene encodes CDR1 MDHEN and CDR2 SYDVKM. V was clipped by 3 bases and J by 4 bases, with 10 bases between them. In nucleotides, the CDR3 is TGTGCCAGCAGTTTTTCAGGGCCCGGAAACACCATATATTTT. It is translated as CASSFSGPGNTIYF.

The gene calls are TRBV6-5 and TRBJ1-2, with D unclear. This CDR3 is 15 amino acids long. Looked up from germline, CDR1 is MNHEY and CDR2 is SVGAGI. Trimming took 2 bases from V and 4 from J, leaving 14 bases between them. The CDR3 loop is CASSYDVRASYGYTF. The CDR3 DNA follows: TGTGCCAGCAGTTACGACGTCCGGGCTAGCTATGGCTACACCTTC.

This clone came up once. The genes are TRBV5-1 and TRBJ2-1; 12 bases line up with TRBD2. The CDR3 loop spans 15 amino acids. The germline CDR1 and CDR2 sequences are SGHRS and YFSETQ. Trimming took 5 bases from V and 5 from J; bases not matched to a gene: 5. CDR3 DNA: TGCGCCAGCAGGGAACTAGCGGGGGGAAACAATGAGCAGTTCTTC. This translates into CASRELAGGNNEQFF. Supplemented by reference TRBV5-1 and TRBJ2-1, the full variable domain reads KAGVTQTPRYLIKTRGQQVTLSCSPISGHRSVSWYQQTPGQGLQFLFEYFSETQRNKGNFPGRFSGRQFSNSRSEMNVSTLELGDSALYLCASRELAGGNNEQFFGPGTRLTVL.

This rearrangement joins TRBV7-2 to TRBJ2-1, with TRBD2 identical over 10 bases. V lost 1 base to trimming and J lost 13 bases; unmatched junction nucleotides: 13. This CDR3 has 16 residues. Germline V gene sequence: CDR1 SGHTA, CDR2 FQGNSA. CDR3 sequence: CASSLGSGGAVSGQFF. The CDR3 DNA is TGTGCCAGCAGCTTAGGGAGCGGGGGGGCCGTTTCGGGACAGTTCTTC. The complete variable domain, with remaining parts taken from reference TRBV7-2 and TRBJ2-1, reads GAGVSQSPSNKVTEKGKDVELRCDPISGHTALYWYRQSLGQGLEFLIYFQGNSAPDKSGLPSDRFSAERTGGSVSTLTIQRTQQEDSAVYLCASSLGSGGAVSGQFFGPGTRLTVL.

This sequence joins TRBV15 and TRBJ1-2; 8 bases are a match to TRBD1. CDR1 LNHNV and CDR2 YYDKDF come from the germline V gene (reference sequence). The length of the CDR3 is 16 residues. Trimming at V came to 5 bases and at J to 1 base, leaving 9 bases not matched to a gene. DNA of the CDR3: TGTGCCACCAGCCCTCTGAGGGACAGGCTTAACTATGGCTACACCTTC. This translates into CATSPLRDRLNYGYTF.

The chain employs TRBV19 and TRBJ1-2; possible D gene TRBD1, 5 bases. Germline V gene sequence: CDR1 LNHDA, CDR2 SQIVND (reference sequence). Trimming cost V 10 bases and J 8 bases, with 14 bases left between them. This CDR3 comprises 11 residues. This chain's CDR3 is CATDGRGGYTF. Written as DNA, the CDR3 is TGTGCCACCGACGGACGGGGGGGCTACACCTTC.

V gene TRBV19 combines with J gene TRBJ1-5; D may be TRBD1 (5 bases). The V gene lost 5 bases and the J gene lost 2 bases, with 10 bases spanning the gap. The CDR3 is made up of 14 amino acids. The germline V gene has CDR1 LNHDA and CDR2 SQIVND (reference sequence). The CDR3 reads CASSLRGGNQPQHF. The CDR3 DNA reads as TGTGCCAGTAGTCTAAGGGGTGGCAATCAGCCCCAGCATTTT.

The V gene is TRBV3-1 (or the pseudogene TRBV3-2), the J gene TRBJ1-1, with D perhaps matching TRBD1 (5 bases). Between the trimmed V and J ends, which lost 5 bases and 4 bases, there was a span of 17 bases. Germline V gives CDR1 LGHDT, CDR2 YNNKEL (reference sequence). This CDR3 region has 15 residues. CDR3 bases: TGTGCCAGCAGCATCACCGGGGCCCGGAGCACTGAAGCTTTCTTT. It yields the protein CASSITGARSTEAFF.

V gene TRBV5-4 combines with J gene TRBJ1-1, with TRBD1 matching over 11 bases. Germline V gene data show CDR1 as SGHNT and CDR2 as YYREEE (reference sequence). V gave up 3 bases and J gave up 2 bases; unmatched junction bases: 3. The CDR3 covers 15 residues. The CDR3 bases are TGTGCCAGCAGCTCTGGACAGGGGGCAAACACTGAAGCTTTCTTT. Protein product: CASSSGQGANTEAFF.

The chain employs TRBV5-1 and TRBJ1-3; no definite D call. The V end was cut by 2 bases, the J end by 0 bases, with 9 bases between. The germline gives CDR1 SGHRS, CDR2 YFSETQ. The CDR3 is 15 residues long. Written as DNA, the CDR3 is TGCGCCAGCAGCTTCATGGCAGACTCTGGAAACACCATATATTTT. It translates to CASSFMADSGNTIYF. Full variable domain (remainder filled in from reference TRBV5-1 and TRBJ1-3): KAGVTQTPRYLIKTRGQQVTLSCSPISGHRSVSWYQQTPGQGLQFLFEYFSETQRNKGNFPGRFSGRQFSNSRSEMNVSTLELGDSALYLCASSFMADSGNTIYFGEGSWLTVV.

This clone has just a few counts. The chain has TRBV4-1 and TRBJ1-6; D is undetermined. V dropped 2 bases and J dropped 2 bases, with 16 bases sitting between them. Germline values: CDR1 MGHRA, CDR2 YSYEKL. This CDR3 is built from 18 residues. The CDR3 DNA reads as TGCGCCAGCAGCCAACCTCGGGGAGGAGGCCCCTATAATTCACCCCTCCACTTT. This sequence encodes CASSQPRGGGPYNSPLHF.

The chain is built from TRBV4-1 and TRBJ2-7, with D tentatively TRBD1 or TRBD2 (5 bases each). The V end was cut by 3 bases, the J end by 2 bases, with 11 bases between. Germline CDR1 reads MGHRA; CDR2 reads YSYEKL. The CDR3 runs 14 residues. The CDR3 sequence: CASSQPSGPYEQYF. CDR3 sequence (DNA): TGCGCCAGCAGCCAGCCCTCGGGACCCTACGAGCAGTACTTC.

This chain connects TRBV28 to TRBJ2-5; TRBD1 matches at 10 bases. There are 16 residues in the CDR3. The junction had 10 bases not matched to a gene; V was cut back by 5 bases and J by 4 bases. The V gene's germline CDR1 is MDHEN and CDR2 SYDVKM. The CDR3 sequence is CASSELRQGARETQYF. Here the CDR3 DNA reads TGTGCCAGCAGTGAACTCAGACAGGGGGCAAGAGAGACCCAGTACTTC.

The V gene is TRBV18, the J gene TRBJ1-6, with D possibly being TRBD1 (6 bases). The CDR3 has 14 residues. V dropped 3 bases and J dropped 12 bases, with 15 bases sitting between them. The V gene's germline CDR1 is KGHSH and CDR2 LQKENI. The CDR3 DNA follows: TGTGCCAGCTCACCGGACCAGGGGTTCGAACCCCTCCACTTT. Protein: CASSPDQGFEPLHF.

This rearrangement joins TRBV5-1 to TRBJ1-1; 8 bases match TRBD1. The germline gives CDR1 SGHRS, CDR2 YFSETQ. The junction had 7 bases not matched to a gene; V was cut back by 3 bases and J by 3 bases. CDR3 length equals 15 residues. CDR3 nucleotides: TGCGCCAGCAGCTCCGGACAGGGAGGGGACACTGAAGCTTTCTTT. Protein product: CASSSGQGGDTEAFF.

The J gene is TRBJ1-5, the V gene TRBV7-2, with no clear D. Trimming removed 3 bases at V and 2 bases at J, with 8 bases between. From germline, CDR1 is SGHTA and CDR2 FQGNSA. There are 14 residues in the CDR3. CDR3 loop: CASSFSAGNQPQHF. In DNA form, the CDR3 reads TGTGCCAGCAGCTTCTCAGCGGGCAATCAGCCCCAGCATTTT.

The J gene is TRBJ1-2, the V gene TRBV28; 9 positions match TRBD1. The junction had 3 bases not matched to a gene; V was cut back by 2 bases and J by 5 bases. There are 14 residues in the CDR3. CDR1 and CDR2 from the germline V gene are MDHEN and SYDVKM. CDR3 amino acids: CASSLGTGMYGYTF. The CDR3 nucleotides read TGTGCCAGCAGTTTAGGGACAGGGATGTATGGCTACACCTTC.

The rearrangement uses TRBV19 and TRBJ1-1; TRBD1 matches at 12 bases. The V segment lost 8 bases and the J segment 8 bases; nucleotides outside the gene matches: 9. CDR1 is LNHDA and CDR2 is SQIVND in the germline V gene (reference sequence). This CDR3 has 14 residues. The CDR3 is CASRDRGLGVEAFF. CDR3 sequence (DNA): TGTGCCAGTCGGGACAGGGGGCTTGGAGTAGAAGCTTTCTTT.